This paragraph reports one TCR beta chain. The antigen is not known. CDR1 and CDR2 from the germline V gene are MRHNA and SNTAGT. The V segment lost 4 bases and the J segment 5 bases; nucleotides outside the gene matches: 7. The CDR3 loop spans 15 amino acids. This sample is part of a study of T cell responses to AZD1222 COVID-19 vaccine. General study results and limits: The study sampled repertoires only after the peak T cell response. It should be noted that donors were predominantly white British and more often female, and clonal diversity was possibly underestimated.

Doses given second, at about 4 or about 12 weeks, were pooled. Here immunoSEQ multiplex PCR was the method, and the copy in TCRdb shows in-frame clones only, minus some. The data show 70,000 or so clones, around four fifths seen once. The chain combines TRBV6-4 with TRBJ2-3; TRBD1 matches 9 bases. Specimen: peripheral blood, collected 28 days after the second AZD1222 dose. This clonotype originated in an adult who received the AZD1222 COVID-19 vaccine. CDR3 sequence reads: CASSVETGGEDTQYF. CDR3 DNA: TGTGCCAGCAGTGTTGAGACAGGGGGAGAAGATACGCAGTATTTT.